The present T cell receptor beta chain was sequenced within a study of blood T cell repertoires in COVID-19. Sequencing used immunoSEQ multiplex PCR; TCRdb keeps in-frame clones, though not all of them. The data hold about 270,000 clones, with around 86% observed a single time. Germline V gives CDR1 SGHVS, CDR2 FNYEAQ. The V and J ends lost 4 bases and 4 bases, in that order; junction bases with no gene match: 9. This CDR3 region has 16 residues. Sequencing input: peripheral blood. The chain employs TRBV7-6 and TRBJ2-1; TRBD2 matches at 8 bases. The sequence came from a man between 40 and 49 years old with active or convalescent COVID-19. CDR3 nucleotide sequence: TGTGCCAGCAGCTCAGGCGGGACTAGACCATACAATGAGCAGTTCTTC. Protein product: CASSSGGTRPYNEQFF.